This TCR beta chain was sequenced in a study of blood T cell repertoires in COVID-19. This clone occurred once. Clones were sequenced by immunoSEQ multiplex PCR, and TCRdb holds only the in-frame ones, with some missing. Of over 200,000 clones in the sample, about 80% were seen once. Germline trimming cut 7 bases from V and 8 bases from J; bases unmatched to any gene: 15. Germline lookup yields CDR1 SNHLY and CDR2 FYNNEI. The length of the CDR3 is 16 residues. This chain connects TRBV2 to TRBJ1-4, with TRBD1 identical over 8 bases. This sequence was found in a man in his sixties who had recovered from COVID-19. Sequencing input: PBMCs or T cells enriched from blood (not recorded which). CDR3 region: CASTQNTGQGGEKLFF. The CDR3 nucleotides read TGTGCCAGCACCCAAAATACCGGACAGGGAGGGGAAAAACTGTTTTTT.